This T cell receptor beta chain was recorded in a study of shared clonotypes between healthy human individuals. Study-level information: Donors consisted of two women and a few men between 18 and 49.

The investigators split CD4+ cells into a CD45RA+ naive subset and a CD45RA-negative memory subset. Whole-study results and caveats: Estimated richness values were generally larger in naive subsets than in memory subsets.

After removal of 6 bases from V and 3 bases from J, the junction contained 5 bases not matched to a gene. The CDR3 totals 13 residues. Germline CDR1 SNHLY, CDR2 FYNNEI. Several immunoSEQ 96-well plates shared each subset's DNA, each plate a replicate. Produced via immunoSEQ multiplex PCR; TCRdb's table is partial and in-frame only. The sample lists approximately 2.5 million clones, approximately 92% occurring once. Turning to this clone: Its antigen is unknown.

The receptor was derived from a man between 18 and 29 years old in good health. The sequencing input was naive CD4+ T cells sorted from blood. Subset described: CD45RA+ positively selected. This chain uses TRBV2 with TRBJ2-7; 7 bases align to TRBD1. The CDR3 loop reads CASRPGTVYEQYF. The DNA of the CDR3 is TGTGCCAGCAGACCCGGGACAGTCTACGAGCAGTACTTC.